This T cell receptor beta chain was recorded in a study of technical replicates of blood from a handful of donors. TCRdb's copy holds only in-frame clones and misses some; the assay was immunoSEQ multiplex PCR. The data show some 62,000 clones, roughly 86% seen once. The receptor comes from a human donor in good health. Some clones in this sample may be carry-over from other donors' samples. Sequencing was carried out using PBMCs.

This chain's CDR3 is CASSSSGLEKLFF. The CDR3 DNA sequence: TGTGCCAGCAGCTCCTCAGGGCTCGAAAAACTGTTTTTT. The chain links TRBV7-2 to TRBJ1-4, with D possibly being TRBD1 (5 bases). Per germline, CDR1 SGHTA and CDR2 FQGNSA. The CDR3 loop spans 13 amino acids. V lost 4 bases and J lost 8, with 11 bases in between.